These 2 T cell receptor beta chains share one sample of origin, sequenced in a study of blood T cell repertoires in COVID-19. Sequenced by immunoSEQ multiplex PCR; TCRdb stores in-frame clones only, minus some. The data hold some 87,000 clones, with roughly four fifths observed a single time. Sequencing used peripheral blood. The source of these receptors is a human donor in a cohort sampled during active COVID-19.

The V and J genes are TRBV6-5 and TRBJ1-2; maybe TRBD1 (6 bases). The CDR3 extends over 15 amino acids. Trimming pared 6 bases from V and 4 bases from J, leaving 18 bases between. Looked up from germline, CDR1 is MNHEY and CDR2 is SVGAGI. DNA for the CDR3: TGTGCCAGCAGCCAAGCGAGAGGGGGGGGCTATGGCTACACCTTC. It translates to CASSQARGGGYGYTF.

The chain uses TRBV6-2 or TRBV6-3 and TRBJ1-5; 8 positions match TRBD1. This CDR3 contains 17 residues. In germline, CDR1 is MNHEY, CDR2 SVGEGT. With V trimmed by 5 bases and J by 0 bases, 9 bases remained unmatched. The CDR3 nucleotides read TGTGCCAGCAGTCACGGACAGGGCTCTATTAGCAATCAGCCCCAGCATTTT. Protein product: CASSHGQGSISNQPQHF.